One sample yielded the 27 T cell receptor beta chains listed below, sequenced in a study of spatial heterogeneity in lung cancer. Described time point: sample taken at primary tumor resection. TCRdb re-analysed the 5' RACE reads in MiXCR, keeping a single row per CDR3 protein. The table records tens of thousands of distinct CDR3 sequences, roughly 5.2% of them present only once. Sequencing used PBMCs, obtained at surgery. These receptors all stem from a female donor with early-stage non-small cell lung cancer.

This clonotype appeared a few times. The rearrangement links TRBV4-1 to TRBJ2-5; possibly TRBD1 or TRBD2 for D (5 bases each). The length of the CDR3 is 13 residues. The V and J ends lost 2 bases and 5 bases respectively, with 9 bases between them. CDR1 and CDR2 (germline): MGHRA, YSYEKL. The CDR3 loop is CASSQWGGETQYF. The CDR3 region has the DNA TGCGCCAGCAGCCAATGGGGCGGGGAGACCCAGTACTTC.

This clonotype has at least ten counts. This sequence joins TRBV9 and TRBJ1-5; D call uncertain. V gave up 4 bases and J gave up 5 bases, with 10 bases separating them. Germline values: CDR1 SGDLS, CDR2 YYNGEE. CDR3 length equals 13 residues. The CDR3 protein is CASSPDPDQPQHF. CDR3 coding DNA: TGTGCCAGCAGCCCGGACCCGGATCAGCCCCAGCATTTT.

In this sample, this clonotype turned up many times. The V call is TRBV5-4, the J call TRBJ2-7; 7 bases line up with TRBD1. This CDR3 region has 15 residues. The trim removed 4 bases at V and 2 bases at J, leaving 9 bases unmatched. CDR1 SGHNT and CDR2 YYREEE come from the germline V gene (reference sequence). CDR3 coding DNA: TGTGCCAGCAGCCGAGAACAGGGGCCCACCTACGAGCAGTACTTC. It yields the protein CASSREQGPTYEQYF.

This clonotype has at least ten counts. The V and J genes are TRBV5-6 and TRBJ1-5; 7 nucleotides align to TRBD1. CDR1 is SGHDT and CDR2 is YYEEEE in the germline V gene. The CDR3 covers 14 residues. V shed 4 bases and J 7 bases; nucleotides not matched to a gene: 8. CDR3 in amino acids: CASSLTGFGQPQHF. The CDR3 DNA reads TGTGCCAGCAGCCTGACAGGGTTTGGCCAGCCCCAGCATTTT.

The rearrangement links TRBV6-1 to TRBJ1-5; D uncertain. Germline V lookup: CDR1 MNHNS, CDR2 SASEGT. V lost 1 base and J lost 1, with 5 bases in between. The CDR3 has 14 amino acids. The CDR3 loop reads CASSEEFSNQPQHF. In DNA form, the CDR3 reads TGTGCCAGCAGTGAAGAGTTCAGCAATCAGCCCCAGCATTTT.

This clonotype was seen ten or more times. The chain joins TRBV28 to TRBJ1-2, with 7 bases matching TRBD1. In germline, CDR1 is MDHEN, CDR2 SYDVKM. The CDR3 extends over 14 amino acids. V gave up 4 bases and J gave up 4 bases; unmatched junction bases: 6. The DNA of the CDR3 is TGTGCCAGCAGTTGGGGGGGACAGTTCTATGGCTACACCTTC. Amino acid sequence: CASSWGGQFYGYTF.

This clonotype is medium-sized. This sequence joins TRBV6-1 and TRBJ2-7, with D unclear. With 3 bases removed from V and 2 bases from J, the gap between germline ends came to 2 bases. Germline CDR1 and CDR2: MNHNS and SASEGT. The CDR3 is 11 residues long. The CDR3, as DNA: TGTGCCAGCAGTGAGCCCTACGAGCAGTACTTC. Amino acids: CASSEPYEQYF.

This clonotype was detected many times. The V call is TRBV7-2, the J call TRBJ2-1; D is possibly TRBD1 (5 bases). CDR3 length: 14 amino acids. Looked up from germline, CDR1 is SGHTA and CDR2 is FQGNSA. V lost 1 base to trimming and J lost 10 bases, with 14 bases between them. CDR3 DNA sequence: TGTGCCAGCAGCTTAGTTTCCATAGCAGGGGAGCAGTTCTTC. Translating it yields CASSLVSIAGEQFF.

The chain is built from TRBV20-1 and TRBJ1-4; a possible D gene is TRBD1 (5 bases). This CDR3 spans 16 amino acids. The germline CDR1 and CDR2 sequences are DFQATT and SNEGSKA (reference sequence). Between the trimmed V and J ends, which lost 0 bases and 0 bases, there was a span of 11 bases. CDR3 coding DNA: TGCAGTGCTAGAGATATGGGGGGGGCAACTAATGAAAAACTGTTTTTT. It is translated as CSARDMGGATNEKLFF.

This clonotype was seen many times. The genes are TRBV7-2 and TRBJ2-1, with a possible D match to TRBD2 (5 bases). This CDR3 contains 15 residues. Between the trimmed V and J ends, which lost 0 bases and 4 bases, there was a span of 10 bases. In germline, CDR1 is SGHTA, CDR2 FQGNSA. CDR3 coding DNA: TGTGCCAGCAGCTTAGCGCACGGGGTTTACAATGAGCAGTTCTTC. It specifies CASSLAHGVYNEQFF. The variable domain in full, completed from reference TRBV7-2 and TRBJ2-1, reads GAGVSQSPSNKVTEKGKDVELRCDPISGHTALYWYRQSLGQGLEFLIYFQGNSAPDKSGLPSDRFSAERTGGSVSTLTIQRTQQEDSAVYLCASSLAHGVYNEQFFGPGTRLTVL.

This clonotype was seen many times. The chain combines TRBV7-2 with TRBJ2-1, with TRBD2 identical over 11 bases. The CDR3 is made up of 14 amino acids. CDR1 and CDR2 (germline): SGHTA, FQGNSA. Germline trimming cut 5 bases from V and 7 bases from J; bases unmatched to any gene: 4. Here the CDR3 reads CASSASGGRNEQFF. The CDR3 DNA follows: TGTGCCAGCAGCGCTAGCGGGGGGAGGAATGAGCAGTTCTTC.

This clonotype has at least ten counts. The chain recombines TRBV7-8 with TRBJ2-3, with 9 bases identical to TRBD2. Germline V gene lookup returns CDR1 SGHVS and CDR2 FQNEAQ. V trimming: 6 bases; J trimming: 0 bases; junction bases outside the gene matches: 4. The CDR3 spans 15 residues. This CDR3 reads CASRRGLASTDTQYF. The CDR3 DNA reads as TGTGCCAGCAGACGGGGACTAGCCAGCACAGATACGCAGTATTTT. Full variable domain (rest looked up from reference TRBV7-8 and TRBJ2-3): GAGVSQSPRYKVAKRGQDVALRCDPISGHVSLFWYQQALGQGPEFLTYFQNEAQLDKSGLPSDRFFAERPEGSVSTLKIQRTQQEDSAVYLCASRRGLASTDTQYFGPGTRLTVL.

This clonotype is medium-sized (0.01 to 0.1%) in the sample. The gene calls are TRBV7-3 and TRBJ1-2; D uncertain. Germline V gives CDR1 SGHTA, CDR2 FQGTGA. The CDR3 consists of 12 residues. V lost 5 bases to trimming and J lost 13 bases, with 17 bases between them. As DNA, the CDR3 is TGTGCCAGCAGCGACCGGGCCTTGAACCCCACCTTC. Translation: CASSDRALNPTF.

This clonotype occurred many times. This chain links TRBV7-8 with TRBJ2-7, with a tentative D call TRBD2 (5 bases). V was shortened by 1 base and J by 1 base, with 11 bases between the two germline ends. The CDR3 totals 15 residues. The germline V gene has CDR1 SGHVS and CDR2 FQNEAQ. The CDR3 nucleotides read TGTGCCAGCAGCTTAGTTGGAGGCAGTTCCTACGAGCAGTACTTC. Its translation is CASSLVGGSSYEQYF. The full variable domain, its missing parts supplied by reference TRBV7-8 and TRBJ2-7, is GAGVSQSPRYKVAKRGQDVALRCDPISGHVSLFWYQQALGQGPEFLTYFQNEAQLDKSGLPSDRFFAERPEGSVSTLKIQRTQQEDSAVYLCASSLVGGSSYEQYFGPGTRLTVT.

This clonotype was counted ten times or more. The chain uses TRBV7-3 and TRBJ2-1, with 8 bases that match TRBD1. Trimming cost V 6 bases and J 12 bases; bases outside gene matches: 13. Germline CDR1 SGHTA, CDR2 FQGTGA. There are 14 residues in the CDR3. CDR3 DNA: TGTGCCAGCAGGGTCGGGACAGGTACCCCAGGGCAGTTCTTC. Its protein is CASRVGTGTPGQFF.

This clonotype was seen ten or more times. The chain combines TRBV3-1 with TRBJ1-1; TRBD1 matches at 7 bases. The CDR3 contains 14 residues. J was trimmed by 6 bases and V by 6 bases; bases with no gene match: 10. CDR1 is LGHDT and CDR2 is YNNKEL in the germline V gene (reference sequence). CDR3 nucleotide sequence: TGTGCCAGCAGACATTCAGGGGGACTCGCTGAAGCTTTCTTT. It codes for CASRHSGGLAEAFF.

This clonotype was found many times. The rearrangement joins TRBV7-6 to TRBJ1-1, with 8 bases aligning to TRBD1. The CDR3 is 16 amino acids. V dropped 4 bases and J dropped 3; count of bases not matched to a gene: 10. Germline V gene data show CDR1 as SGHVS and CDR2 as FNYEAQ. The CDR3 sequence: CASSSPQGAGYTEAFF. CDR3 in DNA: TGTGCCAGCAGCTCGCCTCAGGGGGCTGGGTACACTGAAGCTTTCTTT.

This clonotype was recorded a few times. The chain uses TRBV18 and TRBJ1-1, with D possibly matching TRBD1 (6 bases). V dropped 2 bases and J dropped 1 base, with 17 bases sitting between them. The CDR3 extends over 17 amino acids. Germline V CDR1 and CDR2: KGHSH, LQKENI. The CDR3 loop reads CASSPTPTGSGNTEAFF. In nucleotides, the CDR3 is TGTGCCAGCTCACCAACACCCACAGGGTCGGGGAACACTGAAGCTTTCTTT. The entire variable domain, with the rest obtained from reference TRBV18 and TRBJ1-1, is as follows: NAGVMQNPRHLVRRRGQEARLRCSPMKGHSHVYWYRQLPEEGLKFMVYLQKENIIDESGMPKERFSAEFPKEGPSILRIQQVVRGDSAAYFCASSPTPTGSGNTEAFFGQGTRLTVV.

This clonotype was counted at least ten times. In nucleotides, the CDR3 is TGTGCCAGCAGGCCGGACAGCGTGGACACTGAAGCTTTCTTT. Translation gives CASRPDSVDTEAFF. This chain connects TRBV12-3 or TRBV12-4 to TRBJ1-1; weak D call: TRBD1 (6 bases). V lost 6 bases and J lost 3, with 14 bases in between. This CDR3 spans 14 amino acids.

This clonotype was recorded many times. The gene calls are TRBV4-1 and TRBJ2-7; D gene ambiguous. This CDR3 is 16 amino acids long. The germline V gene has CDR1 MGHRA and CDR2 YSYEKL. The V and J ends lost 0 bases and 3 bases respectively, with 15 bases between them. Written as DNA, the CDR3 is TGCGCCAGCAGCCAAGAGACGGATCTGGACGGCTACGAGCAGTACTTC. Its protein is CASSQETDLDGYEQYF.

This clonotype was counted many times. The chain uses TRBV7-2 and TRBJ2-1; 10 bases align to TRBD1. Germline lookup yields CDR1 SGHTA and CDR2 FQGNSA. This CDR3 has 16 residues. J was trimmed by 8 bases and V by 6 bases; bases with no gene match: 13. The CDR3 is CASRSIVGTGVHEQFF. In nucleotides, the CDR3 is TGTGCCAGCAGGTCCATTGTTGGGACAGGGGTCCATGAGCAGTTCTTC.

This clonotype was detected ten times or more. The rearrangement uses TRBV5-4 and TRBJ2-3, with D perhaps assigned TRBD1 or TRBD2 (5 bases each). The germline V gene has CDR1 SGHNT and CDR2 YYREEE (reference sequence). The CDR3 totals 13 residues. Trimming shortened V by 1 base and J by 4 bases, and 7 bases separated the two germline ends. For the CDR3, the DNA is TGTGCCAGCAGCTTGCAGGGACCAGATACGCAGTATTTT. Translated, it gives CASSLQGPDTQYF.

The sample holds many counts of this clonotype. V usage is TRBV6-2 or TRBV6-3 and J usage is TRBJ2-2, with a weak D call TRBD1 (5 bases). The V end lost 6 bases, the J end lost 5 bases, and 16 bases lay between the germline ends. In germline, CDR1 is MNHEY, CDR2 SVGEGT. The CDR3 is 15 residues long. CDR3 sequence: CASRPSGRETGELFF. In DNA, the CDR3 is TGTGCCAGCAGACCATCGGGCAGGGAAACCGGGGAGCTGTTTTTT.

This clonotype has ten or more counts. This chain connects TRBV20-1 to TRBJ1-4, with TRBD1 identical over 7 bases. CDR1 and CDR2 from the germline V gene are DFQATT and SNEGSKA (reference sequence). V lost 3 bases, J lost 6 bases, and 7 bases stayed unmatched. This CDR3 comprises 14 residues. Here the CDR3 reads CSASVRGVDEKLFF. The CDR3 coding sequence is TGCAGTGCTAGTGTCAGGGGGGTGGATGAAAAACTGTTTTTT.

This clonotype was seen repeatedly, ten times or more. The V gene is TRBV6-4, the J gene TRBJ2-1, with a weak D call TRBD2 (5 bases). Germline V CDR1 and CDR2: MRHNA, SNTAGT. V lost 4 bases and J 0 bases, leaving 13 bases between the germline ends. The CDR3 extends over 16 amino acids. The CDR3 bases are TGTGCCAGCAGTGTTGAGGGCAGTAGCTCCTACAATGAGCAGTTCTTC. Amino acid sequence: CASSVEGSSSYNEQFF.

This clonotype has at least ten counts. The chain uses TRBV18 and TRBJ1-5; TRBD1 matches at 7 bases. CDR3 length: 15 residues. Germline CDR1 KGHSH, CDR2 LQKENI. With V trimmed by 3 bases and J by 1 base, 3 bases remained unmatched. CDR3 sequence: CASSPGQASNQPQHF. CDR3 bases: TGTGCCAGCTCACCCGGACAGGCGAGCAATCAGCCCCAGCATTTT.

This clonotype was observed a few times. The chain has TRBV10-3 and TRBJ2-3; TRBD2 is a possible D gene (5 bases). CDR1 and CDR2 (germline): ENHRY, SYGVKD. This CDR3 region has 14 residues. Trimming cost V 2 bases and J 6 bases, with 12 bases left between them. This chain's CDR3 is CAISERRERDTQYF. As DNA, the CDR3 is TGTGCCATCAGTGAGCGAAGGGAGAGGGATACGCAGTATTTT.